These 19 T cell receptor beta chains came from one sample sequenced in a study of cytomegalovirus exposure and HLA in healthy donors. The PCR contained 60 Vbeta and 13 Jbeta primers. Produced via immunoSEQ multiplex PCR; TCRdb's table is partial and in-frame only. This table holds roughly 100,000 clones, around 83% found once. Sequencing was done on a sample of PBMCs. The receptors were gathered from a female donor in good health and CMV-seropositive.

In this sample, this clone turned up a few times. The gene calls are TRBV5-1 and TRBJ2-1; TRBD2 matches at 12 bases. CDR3 length: 17 amino acids. J lost 4 bases, V lost 2 bases, and 7 bases had no gene match. Germline V gene data show CDR1 as SGHRS and CDR2 as YFSETQ. CDR3 coding DNA: TGCGCCAGCAGCTTACTACTAGCGGGAGGTTCTTACAATGAGCAGTTCTTC. It translates to CASSLLLAGGSYNEQFF.

V is TRBV2 and J is TRBJ1-6; D possibly corresponds to TRBD1 (6 bases). Per germline, CDR1 SNHLY and CDR2 FYNNEI. This CDR3 is built from 15 residues. V was trimmed by 5 bases and J by 7 bases, leaving 15 bases between them. The CDR3 DNA reads TGTGCCAGCAGTCTTTTTACAGGGAGAAATTCACCCCTCCACTTT. Protein product: CASSLFTGRNSPLHF.

The rearrangement uses TRBV27 and TRBJ2-2; possibly TRBD1 for D (5 bases). Germline V CDR1 and CDR2: MNHEY, SMNVEV (reference sequence). There are 14 residues in the CDR3. The germline V and J ends were trimmed by 6 bases and 0 bases, with 8 bases remaining between them. CDR3 sequence reads: CASRWTTNTGELFF. The CDR3 nucleotides read TGTGCCAGCAGATGGACAACGAACACCGGGGAGCTGTTTTTT.

This clone was seen only a few times. The rearrangement uses TRBV29-1 and TRBJ1-2, with 7 bases matching TRBD1. Germline CDR1 reads SQVTM; CDR2 reads ANQGSEA. CDR3 length equals 13 residues. V dropped 0 bases and J dropped 7; count of bases not matched to a gene: 5. The CDR3 sequence: CSVEESQGVGYTF. Written as DNA, the CDR3 is TGCAGCGTTGAAGAGTCGCAGGGGGTTGGCTACACCTTC.

V and J are TRBV11-2 and TRBJ1-1; D unresolved. The CDR3 length is 13 residues. The ends were cut back, 5 bases at V and 1 base at J, with 8 bases in the middle. Looked up from germline, CDR1 is SGHAT and CDR2 is FQNNGV. CDR3 bases: TGTGCCAGCAGCCTTCACAAGAACACTGAAGCTTTCTTT. Encoded protein: CASSLHKNTEAFF.

The chain combines TRBV30 with TRBJ2-1, with 7 bases fitting TRBD2. CDR1 is GTSNPN, CDR2 SVGIG, per germline (reference sequence). The CDR3 runs to 15 residues. With V trimmed by 0 bases and J by 3 bases, 5 bases remained unmatched. The CDR3 sequence: CAWSVGLADYNEQFF. The CDR3 DNA is TGTGCCTGGAGTGTAGGGCTAGCGGACTACAATGAGCAGTTCTTC.

This clone was seen a handful of times. The V and J genes are TRBV25-1 and TRBJ1-6; no firm D call. V lost 1 base, J lost 10 bases, and 14 bases lay in between. CDR3 size: 15 residues. The germline V gene encodes CDR1 MGHDK and CDR2 SYGVNS. CDR3 loop: CASSEFREYLSPLHF. The CDR3 DNA follows: TGTGCCAGCAGTGAATTTCGGGAGTACCTCTCACCCCTCCACTTT.

This sequence joins TRBV7-2 and TRBJ1-5; the D gene is possibly TRBD1 (5 bases). The germline V gene encodes CDR1 SGHTA and CDR2 FQGNSA. Trimming left V 1 base short and J 4 bases short, with 11 bases between. CDR3 size: 15 residues. CDR3 protein: CASSLVWGVNQPQHF. DNA of the CDR3: TGTGCCAGCAGCTTAGTTTGGGGGGTGAATCAGCCCCAGCATTTT.

The chain recombines TRBV19 with TRBJ1-2; 11 bases align to TRBD1. CDR1 and CDR2 from the germline V gene are LNHDA and SQIVND (reference sequence). V lost 5 bases, J lost 7 bases, and 9 bases stayed unmatched. The CDR3 is 15 residues long. The CDR3 DNA is TGTGCCAGTAGTTATTGGGGACAGGGGGTATCTGGCTACACCTTC. Translated: CASSYWGQGVSGYTF.

The rearrangement joins TRBV12-5 to TRBJ1-2; 9 bases map to TRBD1. This CDR3 has 18 amino acids. CDR1 and CDR2 from the germline V gene are LGHNT and FRNRAP. V lost 0 bases to trimming and J lost 2 bases; unmatched junction nucleotides: 10. CDR3 nucleotides: TGTGCTAGTGGTTTGGTACCCGGGACAGGGCGGATCAACTATGGCTACACCTTC. This translates into CASGLVPGTGRINYGYTF.

This chain links TRBV7-8 with TRBJ1-1; a weak D match, TRBD1 (5 bases). The germline V and J ends were trimmed by 2 bases and 1 base, with 11 bases remaining between them. CDR3 length: 15 amino acids. CDR1 and CDR2 (germline): SGHVS, FQNEAQ. The chain's CDR3 is CASSLLGGPNTEAFF. CDR3 sequence (DNA): TGTGCCAGCAGCTTATTGGGGGGACCGAACACTGAAGCTTTCTTT.

The gene calls are TRBV6-1 and TRBJ1-1; D gene ambiguous. The V end lost 6 bases, the J end lost 5 bases, and 19 bases lay between the germline ends. CDR3 length equals 15 residues. The germline gives CDR1 MNHNS, CDR2 SASEGT. CDR3 coding DNA: TGTGCCAGCAGCCAAGAGGGTTTCATGAGAACTGAAGCTTTCTTT. Protein: CASSQEGFMRTEAFF.

The chain uses TRBV19 and TRBJ2-5; maybe TRBD1 (6 bases). The tail of the sequence fits TRBJ2-7 better, so the J call may be wrong. The CDR3 has 16 amino acids. From germline, CDR1 is LNHDA and CDR2 SQIVND (reference sequence). CDR3 protein: CASSITTGLDLYEQYF. The CDR3 DNA is TGTGCCAGTAGCATAACAACAGGGCTGGACCTATACGAGCAGTACTTC.

The genes are TRBV4-2 and TRBJ1-5; a weak D match, TRBD1 (5 bases). The CDR3 contains 14 residues. V was trimmed by 0 bases and J by 3 bases, leaving 6 bases between them. Germline CDR1 is LGHNA and CDR2 is YNFKEQ. The CDR3 sequence is CASSQDRDNQPQHF. For the CDR3, the DNA is TGTGCCAGCAGCCAAGACAGGGACAATCAGCCCCAGCATTTT.

This clone was observed a single time. The sample carries other DNA sequences with the same CDR3. The V gene is TRBV19, the J gene TRBJ1-5, with 7 bases lining up with TRBD1. V trimming: 9 bases; J trimming: 2 bases; junction bases outside the gene matches: 4. Germline V gene data show CDR1 as LNHDA and CDR2 as SQIVND (reference sequence). This CDR3 is built from 13 residues. The CDR3, as DNA: TGTGCCAGCAGTGACAGGGGCAATCAGCCCCAGCATTTT. Amino acids: CASSDRGNQPQHF.

The chain is built from TRBV18 and TRBJ2-7; D may be TRBD2 (6 bases). V was pared by 6 bases and J by 12 bases, with 27 bases between. The CDR3 contains 15 residues. Germline CDR1 reads KGHSH; CDR2 reads LQKENI. The CDR3 reads CASSPAGRQAQYPYF. CDR3 nucleotides: TGTGCCAGCTCGCCCGCGGGACGACAAGCCCAGTACCCGTACTTC.

V is TRBV7-2 and J is TRBJ2-1, with 12 nucleotides matching TRBD2. The CDR3 is made up of 16 amino acids. Germline-derived CDR1 and CDR2 are SGHTA and FQGNSA. With V trimmed by 0 bases and J by 7 bases, 4 bases remained unmatched. DNA of the CDR3: TGTGCCAGCAGCTTAGCCCTAGCGGGGGGGCGTAATGAGCAGTTCTTC. It specifies CASSLALAGGRNEQFF.

The rearrangement joins TRBV19 to TRBJ1-1, with 12 bases lining up with TRBD1. The CDR3 runs to 15 residues. V gave up 3 bases and J gave up 11 bases; unmatched junction bases: 10. Per germline, CDR1 LNHDA and CDR2 SQIVND (reference sequence). The CDR3 loop is CASSISGTGGRAAFF. DNA for the CDR3: TGTGCCAGTAGTATCAGTGGGACAGGGGGCAGGGCGGCTTTCTTT.

The rearrangement uses TRBV14 and TRBJ2-2; 15 bases fit TRBD2. The germline gives CDR1 SGHDN, CDR2 FVKESK. The V gene end was trimmed by 0 bases and the J gene end by 5 bases; junction bases not matched to a gene: 7. The CDR3 consists of 19 residues. The CDR3 loop is CASSQDTGLAGGGTGELFF. In DNA form, the CDR3 reads TGTGCCAGCAGCCAAGATACGGGACTAGCGGGAGGTGGAACCGGGGAGCTGTTTTTT.